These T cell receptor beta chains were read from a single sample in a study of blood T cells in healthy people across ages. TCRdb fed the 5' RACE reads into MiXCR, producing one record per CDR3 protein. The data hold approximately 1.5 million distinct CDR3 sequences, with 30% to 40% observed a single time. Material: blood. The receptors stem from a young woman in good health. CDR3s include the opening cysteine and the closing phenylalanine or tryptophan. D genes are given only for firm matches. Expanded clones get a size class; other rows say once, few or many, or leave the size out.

CASSQGMVGPETQYF | TGCGCCAGCAGCCAAGGGATGGTGGGCCCGGAGACCCAGTACTTC | . | . | TRBJ2-5 | TRBV4-1
CASGSRDRAYEQYF | TGTGCCAGCGGCTCCCGGGACAGGGCGTACGAGCAGTACTTC | TRBD1 | . | TRBJ2-7 | TRBV5-6
CASSQERTSGGRNEQFF | TGTGCCAGCAGCCAAGAGAGGACTAGCGGGGGGAGGAATGAGCAGTTCTTC | TRBD2 | . | TRBJ2-1 | TRBV4-2
CSARDSRTSLLF | TGCAGTGCTAGAGATTCCAGGACTAGTCTTCTCTTC | TRBD2 | many | TRBJ2-1 | TRBV20-1
CSVKGGSTTGELFF | TGCAGCGTTAAAGGGGGTTCAACCACCGGGGAGCTGTTTTTT | . | . | TRBJ2-2 | TRBV29-1
CASSLNGEQYF | TGCGCCAGCAGCTTGAACGGCGAGCAGTACTTC | . | many | TRBJ2-7 | TRBV5-1
CASSLRSGATDTQYF | TGTGCCAGCAGTCTCCGAAGCGGGGCAACAGATACGCAGTATTTT | TRBD2 | . | TRBJ2-3 | TRBV6-5
CASSGRGDREKLFF | TGTGCCAGCAGCGGGAGAGGGGACCGTGAAAAACTGTTTTTT | . | once | TRBJ1-4 | TRBV12-3/TRBV12-4
CASSFFPPQGNYEQYF | TGTGCCAGCAGTTTCTTCCCGCCCCAGGGTAACTACGAGCAGTACTTC | . | . | TRBJ2-7 | TRBV27
CASTSSGGAVGSEQFF | TGTGCCAGCACCTCTAGCGGGGGGGCCGTGGGCAGTGAGCAGTTCTTC | TRBD2 | . | TRBJ2-1 | TRBV9
CAIKAGQGQNGYTF | TGTGCCATCAAGGCGGGACAGGGCCAAAATGGCTACACCTTC | TRBD1 | few | TRBJ1-2 | TRBV10-3
CASSTQTGSRGYTF | TGTGCCAGCAGTACGCAGACAGGGTCGAGGGGCTACACCTTC | TRBD1 | . | TRBJ1-2 | TRBV27
CASSYTGEKLFF | TGTGCCAGCAGTTATACGGGTGAAAAACTGTTTTTT | . | . | TRBJ1-4 | TRBV27
CASSPNPALAETQYF | TGTGCCAGCAGTCCTAATCCCGCCTTGGCGGAGACCCAGTACTTC | . | . | TRBJ2-5 | TRBV6-6
CASSQQGVGEQYF | TGTGCCAGCTCACAACAGGGAGTGGGCGAGCAGTACTTC | . | . | TRBJ2-7 | TRBV18